Presented here are 31 T cell receptor beta chains from one specimen sequenced in a study of STAT3 mutations in large granular lymphocyte leukemia. This table comes from immunoSEQ multiplex PCR, and its TCRdb copy is limited to in-frame clones, with some not included. Here the sample spans 30,000 to 35,000 clones, about 80% being singletons. General study results and limits: Every T-cell large granular lymphocyte leukemia patient had at least one immunodominant TCR beta clonotype.

These receptors have no identified antigens. The sequencing sample was made of peripheral blood mononuclear cells. The receptors originated from a woman in her forties or fifties with T-cell large granular lymphocyte leukemia. Some clones in this sample may be carry-over from other donors' samples.

The chain joins TRBV5-1 to TRBJ2-5; 10 bases line up with TRBD2. With 5 bases clipped from V and 3 bases from J, the junction kept 4 bases outside the gene matches. This CDR3 has 14 amino acids. In germline, CDR1 is SGHRS, CDR2 YFSETQ. Here the CDR3 reads CASRKAGGEETQYF. CDR3 DNA sequence: TGCGCCAGCAGAAAAGCGGGGGGGGAAGAGACCCAGTACTTC.

This clone was recorded once. This chain connects TRBV7-9 to TRBJ1-1; no definite D call. The V end lost 4 bases, the J end lost 1 base, and 10 bases lay between the germline ends. Germline CDR1 and CDR2: SEHNR and FQNEAQ (reference sequence). CDR3 length: 14 amino acids. CDR3 DNA: TGTGCCAGCAGCTGGCTAACTGGGAACACTGAAGCTTTCTTT. Its translation is CASSWLTGNTEAFF.

The chain has TRBV5-1 and TRBJ2-3, with 7 bases identical to TRBD2. The CDR3 sequence is 19 residues long. With V trimmed by 1 base and J by 4 bases, 18 bases remained unmatched. Germline V gene data show CDR1 as SGHRS and CDR2 as YFSETQ. CDR3 sequence: CASSLRRGLSRETSDTQYF. The CDR3, as DNA: TGCGCCAGCAGCTTGCGTCGTGGGCTGTCGCGGGAGACGTCAGATACGCAGTATTTT.

CDR3: CAWSYIVARANEKLFF. The CDR3 coding sequence is TGTGCCTGGAGCTATATAGTGGCGAGGGCTAATGAAAAACTGTTTTTT. The chain employs TRBV30 and TRBJ1-4; D not resolved. In germline, CDR1 is GTSNPN, CDR2 SVGIG (reference sequence). Trimming shortened V by 3 bases and J by 3 bases, and 17 bases separated the two germline ends. This CDR3 comprises 16 residues.

This chain connects TRBV4-1 to TRBJ2-3, with TRBD2 identical over 9 bases. CDR3 length equals 17 residues. The trim removed 1 base at V and 4 bases at J, leaving 9 bases unmatched. Germline V gene lookup returns CDR1 MGHRA and CDR2 YSYEKL. In nucleotides, the CDR3 is TGCGCCAGCAGCCAAGGACTCGTGGCGGGAGGGTCAGATACGCAGTATTTT. Translating it yields CASSQGLVAGGSDTQYF.

V and J are TRBV5-5 and TRBJ2-2; no clear D gene. The CDR3 loop spans 16 amino acids. Germline V gives CDR1 SGHKS, CDR2 YYEKEE (reference sequence). Trimming left V 4 bases short and J 0 bases short, with 13 bases between. The DNA for the CDR3 is TGTGCCAGCAGCCCCACCCAGGCACCGAACACCGGGGAGCTGTTTTTT. Translation gives CASSPTQAPNTGELFF.

In this sample, this clone turned up once. The chain carries TRBV6-1 and TRBJ1-2; TRBD1 is a possible D gene (6 bases). V lost 10 bases and J lost 6, with 18 bases in between. CDR3 length: 13 residues. Per germline, CDR1 MNHNS and CDR2 SASEGT. CDR3 loop: CATSGHPPNGYTF. The CDR3, as DNA: TGTGCCACTTCGGGACACCCCCCAAATGGCTACACCTTC.

The chain is built from TRBV5-6 and TRBJ2-2; D ambiguous. Trimming removed 2 bases at V and 5 bases at J, with 10 bases between. CDR3 size: 14 residues. Germline V gene lookup returns CDR1 SGHDT and CDR2 YYEEEE. The CDR3 nucleotides are TGTGCCAGCAGCTTCGAGCTGGGAACCGGGGAGCTGTTTTTT. As protein: CASSFELGTGELFF. Using reference TRBV5-6 and TRBJ2-2 for the parts outside the CDR3, the full variable domain is DAGVTQSPTHLIKTRGQQVTLRCSPKSGHDTVSWYQQALGQGPQFIFQYYEEEERQRGNFPDRFSGHQFPNYSSELNVNALLLGDSALYLCASSFELGTGELFFGEGSRLTVL.

This clone was picked up one time. The V gene is TRBV19, the J gene TRBJ2-7, with a weak D call TRBD1 (6 bases). Per germline, CDR1 LNHDA and CDR2 SQIVND (reference sequence). V was pared by 7 bases and J by 0 bases, with 13 bases between. The CDR3 loop spans 14 amino acids. As DNA, the CDR3 is TGTGCCAGTAAGTTCAAGGGGGACTCCTACGAGCAGTACTTC. This encodes CASKFKGDSYEQYF.

With regard to this clone: Germline is not matched at one junction end, which may reflect a read error. The V and J genes are TRBV7-7 and TRBJ2-1; D is possibly TRBD2 (5 bases). CDR3 size: 13 residues. Germline V gives CDR1 SSHAT, CDR2 FNYEAQ (reference sequence). The CDR3 region is CASSPGSANEQFF. The CDR3 coding sequence is TGTGCTAGCAGCCCGGGATCAGCTAATGAGCAGTTCTTC.

The chain employs TRBV18 and TRBJ1-1; D not resolved. CDR3 length: 16 residues. Germline V CDR1 and CDR2: KGHSH, LQKENI. Trimming removed 2 bases at V and 0 bases at J, with 13 bases between. CDR3 DNA sequence: TGTGCCAGCTCACCAGGGAGGTCCCCCTTGAACACTGAAGCTTTCTTT. Translation: CASSPGRSPLNTEAFF.

The V and J genes are TRBV18 and TRBJ1-2; unclear D gene. The V and J ends lost 3 bases and 3 bases respectively, with 14 bases between them. The CDR3 has 15 residues. Germline values: CDR1 KGHSH, CDR2 LQKENI. The DNA of the CDR3 is TGTGCCAGCTCACCCGACACCACAAGGGACTATGGCTACACCTTC. Translating it yields CASSPDTTRDYGYTF.

The chain carries TRBV7-2 and TRBJ2-2; D ambiguous. This CDR3 comprises 16 residues. Trimming took off 4 bases at V and 1 base at J, with 13 bases between the two ends. Per germline, CDR1 SGHTA and CDR2 FQGNSA. CDR3 nucleotides: TGTGCCAGCAGCTCCCGTTTCATCCAGAACACCGGGGAGCTGTTTTTT. Encoded protein: CASSSRFIQNTGELFF.

This clone was observed once. J is TRBJ1-2 and V is TRBV18; TRBD1 might be the D (5 bases). The CDR3 runs to 14 residues. Germline V CDR1 and CDR2: KGHSH, LQKENI. Deletions cut 1 base from V and 4 bases from J, with 10 bases between. In nucleotides, the CDR3 is TGTGCCAGCTCACCACGAGACAGTCTCTATGGCTACACCTTC. Encoded protein: CASSPRDSLYGYTF. The whole variable domain, remainder taken from reference TRBV18 and TRBJ1-2, is NAGVMQNPRHLVRRRGQEARLRCSPMKGHSHVYWYRQLPEEGLKFMVYLQKENIIDESGMPKERFSAEFPKEGPSILRIQQVVRGDSAAYFCASSPRDSLYGYTFGSGTRLTVV.

The CDR3 spells CATSRGAGEGTDTQYF. DNA for the CDR3: TGTGCCACCAGCAGAGGGGCGGGAGAGGGGACAGATACGCAGTATTTT. The chain employs TRBV15 and TRBJ2-3, with 7 bases that match TRBD2. Germline-derived CDR1 and CDR2 are LNHNV and YYDKDF (reference sequence). V shed 1 base, J shed 3 bases, and the junction held 7 bases outside the gene matches. CDR3 length equals 16 residues.

This clone occurred a few times. The chain is built from TRBV2 and TRBJ2-2; the match to TRBD1 covers 8 bases. The CDR3 extends over 14 amino acids. Germline V gene data show CDR1 as SNHLY and CDR2 as FYNNEI. The junction had 4 bases not matched to a gene; V was cut back by 6 bases and J by 4 bases. The CDR3 DNA follows: TGTGCCAGCAGCCGGACAGGGAGCACCGGGGAGCTGTTTTTT. Amino acids: CASSRTGSTGELFF.

V is TRBV19 and J is TRBJ2-7; possibly TRBD2 for D (5 bases). Germline lookup yields CDR1 LNHDA and CDR2 SQIVND (reference sequence). The CDR3 covers 13 residues. Trimming shortened V by 8 bases and J by 5 bases, and 16 bases separated the two germline ends. The CDR3 protein is CASDPGSSHEQYF. The CDR3 coding sequence is TGTGCCAGTGACCCGGGGTCTTCCCACGAGCAGTACTTC.

V usage is TRBV6-5 and J usage is TRBJ2-3; 10 bases line up with TRBD1. There are 14 residues in the CDR3. Per germline, CDR1 MNHEY and CDR2 SVGAGI. V shed 6 bases, J shed 6 bases, and the junction held 6 bases outside the gene matches. The CDR3 DNA sequence: TGTGCCAGCAGCCACCGGGACAGGGGCGATACGCAGTATTTT. Translating gives CASSHRDRGDTQYF.

Worth noting for this clone: Other DNA variants within this sample encode the same CDR3. This sequence joins TRBV5-1 and TRBJ1-2; D gene unclear. Per germline, CDR1 SGHRS and CDR2 YFSETQ. The CDR3 runs 13 residues. V gave up 0 bases and J gave up 2 bases, with 5 bases separating them. The CDR3 sequence is CASSLDVNYGYTF. The CDR3 bases are TGCGCCAGCAGCTTGGATGTCAACTATGGCTACACCTTC.

This clone has only a few counts. The J gene is TRBJ1-1, the V gene TRBV27; D is perhaps TRBD1 (5 bases). CDR3 size: 15 residues. The V gene lost 3 bases and the J gene lost 4 bases, with 15 bases spanning the gap. Germline loops: CDR1 MNHEY, CDR2 SMNVEV (reference sequence). CDR3 in amino acids: CASSLSGAVGTEAFF. The CDR3, as DNA: TGTGCCAGCAGTTTGAGTGGGGCTGTGGGCACTGAAGCTTTCTTT.

The gene calls are TRBV7-8 and TRBJ1-4; a weak D match, TRBD1 (6 bases). This CDR3 has 14 amino acids. The germline V and J ends were trimmed by 1 base and 8 bases, with 11 bases remaining between them. The V gene's germline CDR1 is SGHVS and CDR2 FQNEAQ. The CDR3 DNA follows: TGTGCCAGCAGCTTAGTACCGAGGGGGGAAAAACTGTTTTTT. Protein sequence: CASSLVPRGEKLFF.

The chain is built from TRBV11-2 and TRBJ1-3; D is undetermined. Trimming cost V 4 bases and J 7 bases, with 11 bases left between them. Germline V gene data show CDR1 as SGHAT and CDR2 as FQNNGV. The CDR3 runs 13 residues. The CDR3 sequence: CASSSIGDNTIYF. The CDR3, as DNA: TGTGCCAGCAGCTCGATCGGGGATAACACCATATATTTT.

This sequence joins TRBV18 and TRBJ2-7; 10 bases fit TRBD1. Germline lookup yields CDR1 KGHSH and CDR2 LQKENI. The CDR3 has 15 residues. V trimming: 4 bases; J trimming: 6 bases; junction bases outside the gene matches: 9. Written as DNA, the CDR3 is TGTGCCAGCTCACACCTCGGGACAGGGGAGATCGAGCAGTACTTC. This gives the protein CASSHLGTGEIEQYF.

The chain combines TRBV2 with TRBJ2-7, with TRBD1 matching 12 bases. Germline CDR1 SNHLY, CDR2 FYNNEI. The CDR3 sequence is 15 residues long. With 6 bases clipped from V and 3 bases from J, the junction kept 6 bases outside the gene matches. CDR3 sequence reads: CASRPRDRGLYEQYF. As DNA, the CDR3 is TGTGCCAGCAGGCCCCGGGACAGGGGGCTCTACGAGCAGTACTTC.

This clone was seen only once. The V and J genes are TRBV6-6 and TRBJ1-1; weak D call: TRBD1 (5 bases). Germline loops: CDR1 MNHNY, CDR2 SVGAGI (reference sequence). This CDR3 spans 14 amino acids. Between the trimmed V and J ends, which lost 2 bases and 4 bases, there was a span of 11 bases. The CDR3 loop reads CASSYPAGGTEAFF. The CDR3 DNA reads TGTGCCAGCAGTTACCCTGCGGGGGGCACTGAAGCTTTCTTT.

The sample holds a few counts of this clone. Compared with germline, one end of the junction differs, possibly owing to a read error. The rearrangement uses TRBV2 and TRBJ1-1, with TRBD1 matching over 7 bases. Germline CDR1 and CDR2: SNHLY and FYNNEI. The CDR3 covers 13 residues. CDR3 in DNA: TGCGCCACGAAGGGGGCACTTAGGACTGAAGCTTTCTTT. Translating it yields CATKGALRTEAFF.

The chain combines TRBV29-1 with TRBJ1-3; D remains unclear. This CDR3 is 11 amino acids long. V lost 5 bases and J lost 0, with 2 bases in between. Germline CDR1 is SQVTM and CDR2 is ANQGSEA. The chain's CDR3 is CSVYSGNTIYF. In nucleotides, the CDR3 is TGCAGCGTTTACTCTGGAAACACCATATATTTT.

This clone was found a few times. This chain links TRBV27 with TRBJ2-3; D uncertain. The length of the CDR3 is 13 residues. V was cut by 2 bases and J by 6 bases, with 9 bases left in between. The germline V gene encodes CDR1 MNHEY and CDR2 SMNVEV (reference sequence). The CDR3 DNA reads TGTGCCAGCAGTTTAAGGATTGGGGATACGCAGTATTTT. Its protein is CASSLRIGDTQYF.

This clone was seen once. CDR3 DNA sequence: TGCGCCAGCAGCTTGGGGGTGAGGGGGCTATACGAGCAGTACTTC. Encoded protein: CASSLGVRGLYEQYF. The chain uses TRBV5-1 and TRBJ2-7, with 7 bases that match TRBD1. Germline V gene data show CDR1 as SGHRS and CDR2 as YFSETQ. The trim removed 0 bases at V and 4 bases at J, leaving 7 bases unmatched. CDR3 length: 15 amino acids.

The chain has TRBV28 and TRBJ2-7; 9 nucleotides line up with TRBD1. Germline-derived CDR1 and CDR2 are MDHEN and SYDVKM. V dropped 5 bases and J dropped 4; count of bases not matched to a gene: 9. CDR3 length: 15 residues. The CDR3 region has the DNA TGTGCCAGCAGTCCTGAGACAGGGGGTAGGTACGAGCAGTACTTC. The encoded protein is CASSPETGGRYEQYF. Drawing the rest from reference TRBV28 and TRBJ2-7, the complete variable domain is DVKVTQSSRYLVKRTGEKVFLECVQDMDHENMFWYRQDPGLGLRLIYFSYDVKMKEKGDIPEGYSVSREKKERFSLILESASTNQTSMYLCASSPETGGRYEQYFGPGTRLTVT.

The V gene is TRBV18, the J gene TRBJ1-1; possible D gene TRBD1, 5 bases. The CDR3 sequence is 15 residues long. Trimming cost V 5 bases and J 4 bases, with 17 bases left between them. Germline V gene data show CDR1 as KGHSH and CDR2 as LQKENI. The CDR3 loop is CASSSLGRGSTEAFF. The CDR3 bases are TGTGCCAGCTCATCCCTCGGGAGGGGAAGCACTGAAGCTTTCTTT. Combining the CDR3 with reference TRBV18 and TRBJ1-1 gives the whole variable domain NAGVMQNPRHLVRRRGQEARLRCSPMKGHSHVYWYRQLPEEGLKFMVYLQKENIIDESGMPKERFSAEFPKEGPSILRIQQVVRGDSAAYFCASSSLGRGSTEAFFGQGTRLTVV.